This TCR beta chain was sequenced for a study of OX40 agonist ivuxolimab in advanced cancers. Context from the whole study: Ivuxolimab, which targeted the costimulatory receptor OX40 (CD134), was an agonistic, fully human IgG2 monoclonal antibody. Intravenous ivuxolimab was administered to patients every 2 weeks at six dose levels: 0.01, 0.1, 0.3, 1.5, 3 and 10 mg/kg. Among the 52 dose-escalation patients, around 19 had hepatocellular carcinoma, roughly 15 melanoma, 9 renal cell carcinoma and 9 head and neck cancer. In the dose-escalation cohort, approximately 83% of patients were male, and the mean age was around 65 years with a range of roughly 20 to 85. Patients were allowed to have had prior anti-PD-1, anti-PD-L1 or anti-CTLA-4 therapy, and approximately 39% of the dose-escalation patients had been treated with checkpoint inhibitors. Partial responses were achieved by three dose-escalation patients, of whom one had hepatocellular carcinoma and two had cutaneous melanoma. Peripheral TCRbeta sequencing aimed to test whether ivuxolimab altered TCR sequence diversity and caused clonal T-cell expansion. The paper reports the monotherapy dose-escalation portion (N of about 54 patients) of the phase I ivuxolimab trial.

General findings and caveats noted by the study authors: Which antigens the clonally expanded peripheral T cells were specific for was not determined. In the 0.1-3.0 mg/kg groups, partial responders were among the patients with the lowest normalized peripheral clonal expansion, particularly in CD8+ T cells. At doses of 0.1 to 3.0 mg/kg, clonal expansion of both CD4+ and CD8+ T cells in blood was seen between baseline and week 6. After ivuxolimab, more expanded clones were found on average in CD8+ T cells than in CD4+ T cells. Low levels of normalized T-cell clonal expansion were also seen in some nonresponding patients.

As for this clone: Its specific antigen is unknown. One base away there is no much larger clone; base qualities are not given.

To sequence the TCRbeta CDR3 region, genomic DNA was isolated from the sorted cells. The immunoSEQ Assay was used to sequence the TCRbeta CDR3 regions. TCRdb re-hosts the immuneACCESS table, in-frame sequences only. Its copies lack some clones; in the studies checked, an unresolved V gene accounts for under half of them, and the cause for the rest is not known. For this sample there are about 64,000 clones; around 93% appear just once. The ten top clones hold roughly 0.45% of the sample. The trial excluded patients who had a history of autoimmune disease or who were on systemic immunosuppression. Peripheral blood for TCR sequencing was collected from all dose cohorts at baseline, on cycle 4 day 1, and on cycle 7 day 1. The samples were drawn from a first-in-human, open-label, multicenter phase I dose-escalation trial of ivuxolimab. The trial enrolled adults with locally advanced or metastatic head and neck squamous cell, hepatocellular, melanoma or renal cell carcinoma. Before TCR sequencing, CD4+ T cells and CD8+ T cells were sorted from peripheral blood as separate populations.

For CDR1 and CDR2, the germline V gene (reference sequence) lists SEHNR and FQNEAQ. Trimming takes 8 bases from V and 2 bases from J, and the germline ends sit 12 bases apart. The CDR3 has 14 amino acids, counting the end cysteine and phenylalanine. The only DNA kept is the CDR3, 42 bases in frame from the first base. This receptor was identified in an adult with an advanced solid tumor such as melanoma, head and neck, liver or kidney cancer. The sequence joins TRBV7-9 to TRBJ2-2; a weak D assignment points to TRBD1 (6 bases agree). Sample: CD4+ or CD8+ T cells sorted from blood, taken in a trial of the OX40 agonist ivuxolimab. The CDR3 region: CASSGTTNTGELFF. The bases read TGTGCCAGCTCAGGGACAACTAACACCGGGGAGCTGTTTTTT. Supplemented by the reference TRBV7-9 and TRBJ2-2 proteins around the CDR3, the complete variable domain is DTGVSQNPRHKITKRGQNVTFRCDPISEHNRLYWYRQTLGQGPEFLTYFQNEAQLEKSRLLSDRFSAERPKGSFSTLEIQRTEQGDSAMYLCASSGTTNTGELFFGEGSRLTVL.